This entry lists 11 T cell receptor beta chains sequenced from one sample in a study of blood T cell repertoires in COVID-19. The repertoire was sequenced with immunoSEQ multiplex PCR; TCRdb's copy has only in-frame clones and lacks some. The sample carries 130,000 to 150,000 clones, about four fifths recorded once. Material: peripheral blood. Every receptor here comes from a man aged 65 to 79 who had recovered from COVID-19.

This clone was counted only a few times. This sequence joins TRBV5-1 and TRBJ2-2, with D tentatively TRBD1 (6 bases). Germline assignment: CDR1 SGHRS and CDR2 YFSETQ. This CDR3 is built from 16 residues. The V and J ends lost 7 bases and 4 bases respectively, with 20 bases between them. The chain's CDR3 is CASGETGSARTGELFF. As DNA, the CDR3 is TGCGCCAGCGGCGAGACAGGTTCGGCCCGCACCGGGGAGCTGTTTTTT. Looking up the rest from reference TRBV5-1 and TRBJ2-2 gives the full variable domain: KAGVTQTPRYLIKTRGQQVTLSCSPISGHRSVSWYQQTPGQGLQFLFEYFSETQRNKGNFPGRFSGRQFSNSRSEMNVSTLELGDSALYLCASGETGSARTGELFFGEGSRLTVL.

This CDR3 is CASKRTPTNEKLFF. CDR3 coding DNA: TGTGCCAGCAAACGGACACCAACTAATGAAAAACTGTTTTTT. The V call is TRBV6-5, the J call TRBJ1-4; maybe TRBD1 (5 bases). Deletions cut 7 bases from V and 0 bases from J, with 9 bases between. The CDR3 extends over 14 amino acids. The germline CDR1 and CDR2 sequences are MNHEY and SVGAGI.

This rearrangement joins TRBV29-1 to TRBJ1-1; 8 positions agree with TRBD1. CDR3 size: 17 residues. Trimming cost V 4 bases and J 3 bases; bases outside gene matches: 16. From germline, CDR1 is SQVTM and CDR2 ANQGSEA. This CDR3 reads CSVAGVEAGGAYTEAFF. In DNA, the CDR3 is TGCAGCGTTGCGGGTGTCGAGGCAGGGGGCGCGTACACTGAAGCTTTCTTT.

CDR3 sequence: CASLSTDRGMTEAFF. The CDR3 DNA follows: TGCGCCAGCCTTTCAACCGACAGGGGTATGACTGAAGCTTTCTTT. V usage is TRBV5-1 and J usage is TRBJ1-1; 8 bases agree with TRBD1. Germline V gene data show CDR1 as SGHRS and CDR2 as YFSETQ. Losses at the gene ends were 7 bases for V and 5 bases for J; bases not matched to a gene: 13. The CDR3 has 15 amino acids.

This chain connects TRBV18 to TRBJ1-2; 7 nucleotides match TRBD1. The CDR3 covers 15 residues. V lost 5 bases to trimming and J lost 7 bases; unmatched junction nucleotides: 13. Per the germline V gene, CDR1 is KGHSH and CDR2 is LQKENI. In DNA, the CDR3 is TGTGCCAGCTCAGCAAATCCGGGACAGCGGCTTGGCTACACCTTC. Amino acid sequence: CASSANPGQRLGYTF.

V is TRBV19 and J is TRBJ1-5; a possible D gene is TRBD1 (6 bases). Germline V CDR1 and CDR2: LNHDA, SQIVND (reference sequence). The CDR3 contains 14 residues. Trimming pared 10 bases from V and 3 bases from J, leaving 16 bases between. CDR3 DNA: TGTGCCACAGGGGCAGGGGTTATCAATCAGCCCCAGCATTTT. The encoded protein is CATGAGVINQPQHF.

The chain employs TRBV18 and TRBJ2-2; D is possibly TRBD2 (5 bases). V lost 6 bases to trimming and J lost 6 bases, with 17 bases between them. Per germline, CDR1 KGHSH and CDR2 LQKENI. CDR3 size: 15 residues. CDR3 loop: CASSQGMEAPGELFF. In DNA form, the CDR3 reads TGTGCCAGCTCTCAAGGGATGGAGGCACCCGGGGAGCTGTTTTTT.

This clone was recorded once. This chain connects TRBV7-9 to TRBJ2-1; possible D gene TRBD1, 5 bases. This CDR3 has 15 amino acids. Per the germline V gene, CDR1 is SEHNR and CDR2 is FQNEAQ (reference sequence). Trimming pared 1 base from V and 4 bases from J, leaving 11 bases between. The CDR3 bases are TGTGCCAGCAGCTTAGGGGCGGACATTTACAATGAGCAGTTCTTC. Protein: CASSLGADIYNEQFF.

This clone was detected a few times. The chain joins TRBV7-9 to TRBJ2-7, with TRBD2 matching over 13 bases. CDR1 is SEHNR, CDR2 FQNEAQ, per germline (reference sequence). The ends lost 9 bases at V and 4 bases at J; junction bases unmatched: 3. The CDR3 consists of 13 residues. CDR3 bases: TGTGCCAGTGGACTAGCGGGGGTATACGAGCAGTACTTC. Amino acids: CASGLAGVYEQYF.

The chain has TRBV28 and TRBJ2-5; D is perhaps TRBD2 (6 bases). Trimming pared 3 bases from V and 6 bases from J, leaving 11 bases between. The germline gives CDR1 MDHEN, CDR2 SYDVKM. The CDR3 is made up of 13 amino acids. The CDR3 nucleotides are TGTGCCAGCAGTTTGTCGGGGGAACAGACCCAGTACTTC. It encodes CASSLSGEQTQYF.

This clone came up once. The chain is built from TRBV27 and TRBJ2-7; TRBD2 agrees at 11 bases. V shed 1 base and J 3 bases; nucleotides not matched to a gene: 2. Per the germline V gene, CDR1 is MNHEY and CDR2 is SMNVEV (reference sequence). This CDR3 region has 15 residues. The chain's CDR3 is CASSLFGTSGYEQYF. DNA for the CDR3: TGTGCCAGCAGTTTATTTGGGACTAGCGGCTACGAGCAGTACTTC.